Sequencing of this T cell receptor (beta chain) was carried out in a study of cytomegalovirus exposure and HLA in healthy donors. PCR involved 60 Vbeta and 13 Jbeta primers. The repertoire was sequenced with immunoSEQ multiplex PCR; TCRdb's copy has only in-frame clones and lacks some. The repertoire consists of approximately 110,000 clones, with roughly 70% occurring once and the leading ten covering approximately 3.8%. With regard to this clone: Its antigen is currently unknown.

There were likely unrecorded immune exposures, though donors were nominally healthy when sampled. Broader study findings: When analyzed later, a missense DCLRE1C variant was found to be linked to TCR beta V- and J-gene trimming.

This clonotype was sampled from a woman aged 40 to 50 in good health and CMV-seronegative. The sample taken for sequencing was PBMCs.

This CDR3 is CASSRAAGGVGETQYF. CDR3 sequence (DNA): TGTGCCAGCAGCCGAGCCGCAGGGGGTGTAGGAGAGACCCAGTACTTC. V gene TRBV7-9 combines with J gene TRBJ2-5, with 7 bases fitting TRBD1. CDR1 SEHNR and CDR2 FQNEAQ come from the germline V gene (reference sequence). CDR3 length equals 16 residues. Trimming at V came to 5 bases and at J to 4 bases, leaving 13 bases not matched to a gene.